The clone carrying this TCR beta chain was seen a handful of times. Its antigen is unidentified. The entry originates in a study of T-cell reconstitution after alpha-beta-depleted transplantation in children. Preparation of the TCRbeta library involved a method that used unique molecular identifiers. TCRdb independently ran MiXCR on the PCR reads; one entry per CDR3 protein. The data show more than 500,000 distinct CDR3 sequences, approximately 10% seen once. Study findings and constraints: At around two months after transplant, the alpha-beta T cells were reportedly derived from several hundred expanded clones that came from non-depleted graft cells. From newly produced T cells came most of the T-cell counts and diversity one year after transplant. TCRbeta diversity was high at day 60 in some patients (a result of surviving recipient T cells and thymic progenitors).

Germline V gene sequence: CDR1 DFQATT, CDR2 SNEGSKA (reference sequence). The V gene lost 3 bases and the J gene lost 1 base, with 13 bases spanning the gap. This CDR3 comprises 15 residues. The sample in question was PBMCs, mostly from graft donor cells, obtained 180 days after TCRalphabeta/CD19-depleted stem cell transplant. The sequence came from a female patient aged 2-15 years who had a stem cell transplant for aplastic anemia, so the T cells may come from the graft donor. The V gene is TRBV20-1, the J gene TRBJ2-4; D possibly corresponds to TRBD1 (6 bases). CDR3 sequence: CSARITGSAKNIQYF. The CDR3 DNA follows: TGCAGTGCTAGGATTACAGGGTCGGCCAAAAACATTCAGTACTTC.